A single TCR beta chain is shown here with its context. Its antigen is as yet unknown. The sample originates from a study of T cells in localized non-small cell lung cancer. Broader study findings: Adjacent uninvolved lung had the highest clonality, suggesting focused antigen responses. Heterogeneity remains possible because sequencing was limited to only one tumor region. Of the top 100 tumor clones, median roughly 60 were in adjacent lung, some 29 among its top 100.

Germline-derived CDR1 and CDR2 are KGHSH and LQKENI. The CDR3 spans 16 residues. V lost 2 bases and J 4 bases, leaving 14 bases between the germline ends. Sequencing was performed with immunoSEQ multiplex PCR; in TCRdb, only in-frame clones are kept and a portion is missing. The sample lists about 52,000 clones; around 87% were seen once. The TCR sequence derives from a female donor with stage II lung adenocarcinoma. This chain joins TRBV18 and TRBJ2-2; D might be TRBD1 (6 bases). The starting material was PBMCs, obtained before any cancer treatment. The CDR3 nucleotides read TGTGCCAGCTCACCAAATCAAGACAGGACCACCGGGGAGCTGTTTTTT. This encodes CASSPNQDRTTGELFF.